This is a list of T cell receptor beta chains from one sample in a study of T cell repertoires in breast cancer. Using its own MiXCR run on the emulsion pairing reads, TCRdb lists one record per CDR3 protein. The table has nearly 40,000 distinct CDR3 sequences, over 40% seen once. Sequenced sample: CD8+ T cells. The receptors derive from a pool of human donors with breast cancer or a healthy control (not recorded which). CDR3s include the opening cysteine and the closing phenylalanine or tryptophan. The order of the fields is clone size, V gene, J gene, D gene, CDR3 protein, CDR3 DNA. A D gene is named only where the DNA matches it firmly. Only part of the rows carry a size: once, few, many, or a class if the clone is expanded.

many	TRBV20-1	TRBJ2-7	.	CSASGTNPYEQYF	TGCAGTGCCAGCGGGACAAACCCCTACGAGCAGTACTTC
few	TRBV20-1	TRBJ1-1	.	CSASLVNWNTEAFF	TGCAGTGCTAGTCTCGTCAATTGGAACACTGAAGCTTTCTTT
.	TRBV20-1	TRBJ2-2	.	CSARECQGSGELFF	TGCAGTGCTAGAGAATGCCAAGGGTCCGGGGAGCTGTTTTTT
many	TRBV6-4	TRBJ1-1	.	CASSDSNEGTEAFF	TGTGCCAGCAGTGACTCGAATGAAGGCACTGAAGCTTTCTTT
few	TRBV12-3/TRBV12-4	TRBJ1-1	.	CASSSYAWAFF	TGTGCCAGCAGTTCTTATGCTTGGGCTTTCTTT
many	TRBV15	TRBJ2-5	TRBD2	CATSRNIAGQETQYF	TGTGCCACCAGCAGAAATATAGCGGGTCAAGAGACCCAGTACTTC
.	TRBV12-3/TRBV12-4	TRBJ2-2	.	CASDRDTHTGELFF	TGTGCCAGCGACCGGGACACCCACACCGGGGAGCTGTTTTTT
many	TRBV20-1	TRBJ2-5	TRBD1	CSARPPARDREEETQYF	TGCAGTGCTAGACCTCCGGCCAGGGACAGGGAAGAAGAGACCCAGTACTTC
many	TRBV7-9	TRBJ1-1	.	CASSPSQGWDTEAFF	TGTGCCAGCAGTCCATCCCAGGGGTGGGACACTGAAGCTTTCTTT
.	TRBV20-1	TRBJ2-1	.	CSASRVAEGGEQFF	TGCAGTGCTAGTAGGGTAGCTGAGGGAGGTGAGCAGTTCTTC
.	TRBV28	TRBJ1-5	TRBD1	CASSLPRDSSNQPQHF	TGTGCCAGCAGTCTCCCCCGGGACAGTTCCAATCAGCCCCAGCATTTT
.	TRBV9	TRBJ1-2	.	CASSPRATSGGGYTF	TGTGCCAGCAGCCCCCGGGCTACCTCTGGCGGGGGCTACACCTTC
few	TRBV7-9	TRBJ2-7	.	CASSLMATEQYF	TGTGCCAGCAGCTTAATGGCCACAGAGCAGTACTTC
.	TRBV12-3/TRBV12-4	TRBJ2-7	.	CASSQGLPRDEQYF	TGTGCCAGCAGCCAGGGCCTCCCCCGCGACGAGCAGTACTTC
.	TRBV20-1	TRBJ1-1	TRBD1	CSATSGTANTGAFF	TGCAGTGCTACCTCCGGGACAGCGAACACTGGAGCTTTCTTT
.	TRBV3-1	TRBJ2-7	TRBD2	CASSPAAGTYYEQYF	TGTGCCAGTAGCCCTGCAGCGGGAACCTACTACGAGCAGTACTTC
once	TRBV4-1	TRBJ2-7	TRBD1	CASSQDPGTGGSYEQYF	TGCGCCAGCAGCCAAGATCCTGGGACAGGGGGTTCCTACGAGCAGTACTTC
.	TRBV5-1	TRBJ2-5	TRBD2	CASGRGGETQYF	TGCGCCAGCGGGAGGGGAGGAGAGACCCAGTACTTC
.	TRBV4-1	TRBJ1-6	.	CASSQTGEFYNSPLHF	TGCGCCAGCAGCCAAACGGGGGAATTTTATAATTCACCCCTCCACTTT
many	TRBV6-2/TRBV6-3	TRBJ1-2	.	CATEKGQRRNYGYTF	TGTGCCACCGAAAAAGGGCAGCGCCGTAACTATGGCTACACCTTC
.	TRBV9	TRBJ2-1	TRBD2	CASSVIAGVANEQFF	TGTGCCAGCAGCGTCATAGCGGGAGTCGCCAATGAGCAGTTCTTC
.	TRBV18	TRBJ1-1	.	CASSKDWNTEAFF	TGTGCCAGCTCAAAGGACTGGAACACTGAGGCTTTCTTT
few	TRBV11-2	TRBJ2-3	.	CASSLVLDTQYF	TGTGCCAGCAGCTTAGTGCTAGATACGCAGTATTTT
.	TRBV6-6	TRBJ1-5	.	CASSYDRNQPRHF	TGTGCCAGCAGTTACGACCGCAATCAGCCCCGGCATTTT
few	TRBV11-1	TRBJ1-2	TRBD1	CASSVLRDRGTDGYTF	TGTGCCAGCAGCGTTCTCCGGGACAGGGGGACGGATGGCTACACCTTC
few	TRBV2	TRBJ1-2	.	CASSAHGKSYGYTF	TGTGCCAGCAGTGCCCACGGGAAGTCCTATGGCTACACCTTC
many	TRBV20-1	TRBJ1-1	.	CSARGNTEAFF	TGCAGTGCTAGAGGAAACACTGAAGCTTTCTTT
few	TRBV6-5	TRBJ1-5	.	CASSVTEDQPQHF	TGTGCCAGCAGTGTGACGGAGGATCAGCCCCAGCATTTT
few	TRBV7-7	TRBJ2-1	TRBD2	CASSGTSGSGEQFF	TGTGCCAGCAGCGGGACTAGCGGGAGCGGAGAGCAGTTCTTC
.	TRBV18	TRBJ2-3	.	CASSPLAATDTQYF	TGTGCCAGCTCACCATTGGCGGCCACAGATACGCAGTATTTT
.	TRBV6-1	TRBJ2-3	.	CASRDQGLPDTQYF	TGTGCCAGCAGGGATCAGGGACTCCCGGATACGCAGTATTTT
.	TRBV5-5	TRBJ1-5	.	CASSFSGQIDQPQHF	TGTGCCAGCAGCTTTTCAGGACAGATCGATCAGCCCCAGCATTTT
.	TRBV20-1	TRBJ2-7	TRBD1	CSASGQAASYEQYF	TGCAGTGCTTCTGGACAGGCCGCCTCCTACGAGCAGTACTTC
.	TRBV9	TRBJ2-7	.	CASSVDLDANYEQYF	TGTGCCAGCAGCGTAGACCTGGATGCTAACTACGAGCAGTACTTC
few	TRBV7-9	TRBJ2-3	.	CASSFGEDTQYF	TGTGCCAGCAGTTTCGGGGAGGATACGCAGTATTTT
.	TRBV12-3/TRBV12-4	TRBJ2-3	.	CASSLGDAQYF	TGTGCCAGCAGCCTAGGGGATGCGCAGTATTTT
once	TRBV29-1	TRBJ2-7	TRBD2	CSIQGRETPYEQYF	TGCAGCATCCAAGGGCGGGAGACCCCCTACGAGCAGTACTTC
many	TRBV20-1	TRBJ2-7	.	CSASSGINEQYF	TGCAGTGCTAGTTCTGGGATCAACGAGCAGTACTTC
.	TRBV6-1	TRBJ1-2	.	CASSSRTGGANYGYTF	TGTGCCAGCAGTTCCCGTACTGGGGGCGCGAACTATGGCTACACCTTC
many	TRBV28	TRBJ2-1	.	CASSPYNEQFF	TGTGCCAGCAGTCCCTACAATGAGCAGTTCTTC
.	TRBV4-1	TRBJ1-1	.	CASSRGPLNTEAFF	TGCGCCAGCAGCAGGGGACCTCTGAACACTGAAGCTTTCTTT
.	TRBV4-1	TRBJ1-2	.	CASSRDRLAAYGYTF	TGCGCCAGCAGCCGAGACAGGTTAGCAGCCTATGGCTACACCTTC
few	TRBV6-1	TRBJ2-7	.	CASLAPHSRQQYF	TGTGCCAGCTTGGCACCCCACTCTAGGCAGCAGTACTTC
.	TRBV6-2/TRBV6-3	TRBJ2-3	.	CGSSVGTDTDTQYF	TGTGGCAGCAGTGTCGGGACTGACACAGATACGCAGTATTTT
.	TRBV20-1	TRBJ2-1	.	CSARARSHSYDEQFF	TGCAGTGCTAGAGCTAGATCCCACTCTTACGATGAGCAGTTCTTC
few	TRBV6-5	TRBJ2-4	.	CASSFGGAKNIQYF	TGTGCCAGCAGTTTCGGGGGAGCCAAAAACATTCAGTACTTC
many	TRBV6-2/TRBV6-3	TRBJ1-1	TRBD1	CASSFVGQANTEAFF	TGTGCCAGCAGTTTCGTGGGACAGGCCAACACTGAAGCTTTCTTT
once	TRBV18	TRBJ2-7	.	CASSRSGQGVYEQYF	TGTGCCAGCTCTCGAAGCGGGCAGGGGGTCTACGAGCAGTACTTC
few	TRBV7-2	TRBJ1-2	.	CASSRQGGDGYTF	TGTGCCAGCAGCAGACAAGGCGGGGATGGCTACACCTTC
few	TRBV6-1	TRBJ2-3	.	CASTLGESDTQYF	TGTGCCAGCACTCTGGGGGAGTCAGATACGCAGTATTTT
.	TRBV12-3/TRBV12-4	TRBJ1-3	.	CASSLRQLDTIYF	TGTGCCAGCAGTTTACGACAGCTCGACACCATATATTTT
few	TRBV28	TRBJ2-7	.	CASSPRTDIEQYF	TGTGCCAGCAGTCCCCGGACAGATATCGAGCAGTACTTC
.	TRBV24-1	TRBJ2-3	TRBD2	CATSDPDSGGTDTQYF	TGTGCCACCAGTGATCCGGATAGCGGGGGCACAGATACGCAGTATTTT
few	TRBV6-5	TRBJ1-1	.	CASSYWLGGAVNTEAFF	TGTGCCAGCAGTTACTGGCTCGGGGGCGCAGTGAACACTGAAGCTTTCTTT
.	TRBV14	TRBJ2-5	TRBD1	CASSPPGTGAKETQYF	TGTGCCAGCAGCCCCCCGGGGACAGGGGCAAAAGAGACCCAGTACTTC
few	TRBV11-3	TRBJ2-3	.	CASSLGRGTDTQYF	TGTGCCAGCAGCTTAGGCCGGGGCACAGATACGCAGTATTTT
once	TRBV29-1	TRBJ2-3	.	CSVRPGHSTGTQYF	TGCAGCGTAAGACCGGGACATAGCACAGGTACGCAGTATTTT